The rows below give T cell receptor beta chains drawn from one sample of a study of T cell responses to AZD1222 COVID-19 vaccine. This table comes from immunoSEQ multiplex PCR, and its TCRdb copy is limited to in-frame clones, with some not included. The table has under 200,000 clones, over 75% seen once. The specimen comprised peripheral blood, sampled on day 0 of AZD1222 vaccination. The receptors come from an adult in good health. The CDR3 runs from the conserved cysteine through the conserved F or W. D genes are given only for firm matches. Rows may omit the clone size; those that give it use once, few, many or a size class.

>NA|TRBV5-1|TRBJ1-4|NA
CASSFGVGNEKLFF
TGCGCCAGCAGCTTCGGGGTGGGTAATGAAAAACTGTTTTTT
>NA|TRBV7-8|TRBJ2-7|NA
CASSLGSYEQYF
TGTGCCAGCAGCTTAGGGAGTTACGAGCAGTACTTC
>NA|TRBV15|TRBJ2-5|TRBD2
CATSRERGAETQYF
TGTGCCACCAGCAGAGAGCGGGGGGCGGAGACCCAGTACTTC
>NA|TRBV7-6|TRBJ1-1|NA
CASSLGHSSNTEAFF
TGTGCCAGCAGCTTAGGGCACAGCTCTAACACTGAAGCTTTCTTT
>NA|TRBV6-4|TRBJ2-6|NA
CASSLGRTSGANVLTF
TGTGCCAGCAGTCTGGGACGTACCTCTGGGGCCAACGTCCTGACTTTC
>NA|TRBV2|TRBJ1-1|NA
CASSDRDEAFF
TGTGCCAGCAGTGATAGAGATGAAGCTTTCTTT
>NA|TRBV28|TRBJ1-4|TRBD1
CASSKGGADEKLFF
TGTGCCAGCAGTAAAGGGGGCGCGGACGAAAAACTGTTTTTT
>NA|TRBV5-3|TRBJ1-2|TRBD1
CARSPEGQGGYGYTF
TGTGCCAGAAGCCCTGAGGGACAGGGGGGGTATGGCTACACCTTC
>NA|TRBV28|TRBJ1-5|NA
CASSRHPNQPQHF
TGTGCCAGCTCCCGGCACCCAAATCAGCCCCAGCATTTT
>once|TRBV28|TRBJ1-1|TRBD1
CASRPETGVNTEAFF
TGTGCCAGCAGGCCTGAGACAGGGGTAAACACTGAAGCTTTCTTT
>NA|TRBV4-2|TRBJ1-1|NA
CASSQDFGLTLEAFF
TGTGCCAGCAGCCAAGATTTCGGCCTCACCCTGGAAGCTTTCTTT
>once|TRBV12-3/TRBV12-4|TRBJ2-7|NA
CASSLGSPTEQYF
TGTGCCAGCAGTTTAGGTTCACCAACCGAGCAGTACTTC
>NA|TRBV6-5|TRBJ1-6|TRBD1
CASRDRVGSPLHF
TGTGCCAGCAGAGACAGGGTCGGATCACCCCTCCACTTT
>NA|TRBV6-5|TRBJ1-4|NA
CASSLDWTTNEKLFF
TGTGCCAGCAGCCTTGACTGGACTACTAATGAAAAACTGTTTTTT
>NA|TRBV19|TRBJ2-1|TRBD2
CASSMEGLAGGSYNEQFF
TGTGCCAGTAGTATGGAGGGACTAGCGGGGGGGTCATACAATGAGCAGTTCTTC
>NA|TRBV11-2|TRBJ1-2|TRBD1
CASSLLSDRVYGYTF
TGTGCCAGCAGCTTATTGTCGGACAGGGTGTATGGCTACACCTTC
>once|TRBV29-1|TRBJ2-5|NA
CSVESGEGETQYF
TGCAGCGTTGAATCGGGGGAAGGCGAGACCCAGTACTTC
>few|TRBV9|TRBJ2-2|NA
CASSVPGSANTGELFF
TGTGCCAGCAGCGTGCCGGGCAGCGCGAACACCGGGGAGCTGTTTTTT
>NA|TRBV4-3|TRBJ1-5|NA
CASSQGRDNQPQHF
TGCGCCAGCAGCCAAGGGAGGGATAATCAGCCCCAGCATTTT
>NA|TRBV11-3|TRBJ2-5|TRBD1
CASSKQGSQETQYF
TGTGCCAGCAGCAAACAGGGGTCCCAAGAGACCCAGTACTTC
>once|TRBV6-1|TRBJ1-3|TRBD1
CASSEATGAGNTIYF
TGTGCCAGCAGTGAAGCTACAGGGGCTGGAAACACCATATATTTT
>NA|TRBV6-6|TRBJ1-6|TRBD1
CASSRDRRLSYNSPLHF
TGTGCCAGCAGTCGGGACAGGAGACTCTCCTATAATTCACCCCTCCACTTT
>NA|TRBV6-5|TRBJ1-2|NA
CASRSGSANYGYTF
TGTGCCAGCAGGTCAGGGTCGGCCAACTATGGCTACACCTTC
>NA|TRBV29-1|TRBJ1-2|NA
CSVEDGPYGYTF
TGCAGCGTTGAAGATGGTCCTTATGGCTACACCTTC
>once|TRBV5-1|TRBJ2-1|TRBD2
CASSLSGVSGNEQFF
TGCGCCAGCAGCTTGAGCGGGGTCAGCGGGAATGAGCAGTTCTTC
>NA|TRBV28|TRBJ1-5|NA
CASSLSGRYNQPQHF
TGTGCCAGCAGTTTAAGTGGCAGATACAATCAGCCCCAGCATTTT
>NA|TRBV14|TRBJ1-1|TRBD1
CASSPGGTEAFF
TGTGCCAGCAGCCCAGGGGGCACTGAAGCTTTCTTT
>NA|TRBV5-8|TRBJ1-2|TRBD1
CASNRPGQPNYGYTF
TGTGCCAGCAACAGACCGGGACAGCCCAACTATGGCTACACCTTC
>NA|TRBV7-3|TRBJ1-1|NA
CASSSTGAPNTEAFF
TGTGCCAGCAGTTCGACTGGGGCACCGAACACTGAAGCTTTCTTT
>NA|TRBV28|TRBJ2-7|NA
CASSSSLGEQYF
TGTGCCAGCAGTTCCTCCCTGGGCGAGCAGTACTTC
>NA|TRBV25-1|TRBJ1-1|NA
CASSVGLNTEAFF
TGTGCCAGCTCGGTTGGCCTGAACACTGAAGCTTTCTTT
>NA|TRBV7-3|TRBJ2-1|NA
CASSLQGLNEQFF
TGTGCCAGCAGCCTACAGGGACTTAATGAGCAGTTCTTC
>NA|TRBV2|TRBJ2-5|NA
CASRGTAQETQYF
TGTGCCAGCAGGGGGACGGCCCAAGAGACCCAGTACTTC
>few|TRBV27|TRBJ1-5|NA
CASSPDTGPNNQPQHF
TGTGCCAGCAGCCCCGATACCGGGCCAAATAATCAGCCCCAGCATTTT
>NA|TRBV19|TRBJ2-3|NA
CASRSSDTQYF
TGTGCCAGTAGGTCCTCAGATACGCAGTATTTT
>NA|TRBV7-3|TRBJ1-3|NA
CASSLNSARSGNTIYF
TGTGCCAGCAGCTTAAACTCTGCCCGCTCTGGAAACACCATATATTTT
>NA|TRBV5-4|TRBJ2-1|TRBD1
CASSWGQGDYHEQFF
TGTGCCAGCAGCTGGGGACAGGGGGATTATCATGAGCAGTTCTTC